What follows describes a single T cell receptor (beta chain). Its target is unknown. The sample originates from a study of regulatory T cells in long-lasting Graves disease. Across the whole study: Prior antithyroid drug treatment in newly diagnosed Graves' patients lasted under 3 months.

Study-wide points: Authors noted too few samples as a limitation. Fewer public clonotypes were shared by new patients (about 940) than by persistent patients (about 3,000).

CDR3 regions were amplified by Arm-PCR using iRepertoire HTBI primers to build TCR beta libraries. Using its own MiXCR run on the multiplex PCR reads, TCRdb lists one record per CDR3 protein. Of 350,000 to 500,000 distinct CDR3 sequences listed, 13% to 15% are singletons. This CDR3 is built from 16 residues. From germline, CDR1 is SQVTM and CDR2 ANQGSEA. The V end lost 4 bases, the J end lost 2 bases, and 19 bases lay between the germline ends. As to time point: newly diagnosed GD, antithyroid drugs for less than 3 months. The TCR library was prepared using RNA isolated from PBMCs. These sequences were also reported in another study, on T cells in Graves' hyperthyroidism and ophthalmopathy. Per that study: First-round RT-PCR targeting the TCR CDR3 was performed with the HTBI primer set.

The source material was peripheral blood mononuclear cells (PBMCs), sampled at new diagnosis, from a patient treated with antithyroid drugs. The J gene is TRBJ2-3, the V gene TRBV29-1, with no clear D. The clonotype originates from a woman aged 45-65 years with Graves disease. The CDR3 reads CSVGRIARLVTDTQYF. The CDR3 DNA is TGCAGCGTTGGGCGAATAGCCCGCCTCGTCACAGATACGCAGTATTTT.